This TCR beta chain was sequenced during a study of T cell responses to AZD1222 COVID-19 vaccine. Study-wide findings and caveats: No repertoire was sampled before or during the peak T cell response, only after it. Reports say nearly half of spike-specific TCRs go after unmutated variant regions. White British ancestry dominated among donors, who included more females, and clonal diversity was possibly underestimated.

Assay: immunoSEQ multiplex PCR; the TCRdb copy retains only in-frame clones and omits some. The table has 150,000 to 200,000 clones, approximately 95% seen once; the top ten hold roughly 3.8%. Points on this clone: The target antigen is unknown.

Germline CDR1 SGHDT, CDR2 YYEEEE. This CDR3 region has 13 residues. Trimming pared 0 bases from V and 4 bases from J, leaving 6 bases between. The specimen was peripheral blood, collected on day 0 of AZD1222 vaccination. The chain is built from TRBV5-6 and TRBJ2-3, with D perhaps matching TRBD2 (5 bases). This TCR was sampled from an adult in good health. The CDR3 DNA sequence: TGTGCCAGCAGCTTGGGAGGGTCAGATACGCAGTATTTT. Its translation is CASSLGGSDTQYF.